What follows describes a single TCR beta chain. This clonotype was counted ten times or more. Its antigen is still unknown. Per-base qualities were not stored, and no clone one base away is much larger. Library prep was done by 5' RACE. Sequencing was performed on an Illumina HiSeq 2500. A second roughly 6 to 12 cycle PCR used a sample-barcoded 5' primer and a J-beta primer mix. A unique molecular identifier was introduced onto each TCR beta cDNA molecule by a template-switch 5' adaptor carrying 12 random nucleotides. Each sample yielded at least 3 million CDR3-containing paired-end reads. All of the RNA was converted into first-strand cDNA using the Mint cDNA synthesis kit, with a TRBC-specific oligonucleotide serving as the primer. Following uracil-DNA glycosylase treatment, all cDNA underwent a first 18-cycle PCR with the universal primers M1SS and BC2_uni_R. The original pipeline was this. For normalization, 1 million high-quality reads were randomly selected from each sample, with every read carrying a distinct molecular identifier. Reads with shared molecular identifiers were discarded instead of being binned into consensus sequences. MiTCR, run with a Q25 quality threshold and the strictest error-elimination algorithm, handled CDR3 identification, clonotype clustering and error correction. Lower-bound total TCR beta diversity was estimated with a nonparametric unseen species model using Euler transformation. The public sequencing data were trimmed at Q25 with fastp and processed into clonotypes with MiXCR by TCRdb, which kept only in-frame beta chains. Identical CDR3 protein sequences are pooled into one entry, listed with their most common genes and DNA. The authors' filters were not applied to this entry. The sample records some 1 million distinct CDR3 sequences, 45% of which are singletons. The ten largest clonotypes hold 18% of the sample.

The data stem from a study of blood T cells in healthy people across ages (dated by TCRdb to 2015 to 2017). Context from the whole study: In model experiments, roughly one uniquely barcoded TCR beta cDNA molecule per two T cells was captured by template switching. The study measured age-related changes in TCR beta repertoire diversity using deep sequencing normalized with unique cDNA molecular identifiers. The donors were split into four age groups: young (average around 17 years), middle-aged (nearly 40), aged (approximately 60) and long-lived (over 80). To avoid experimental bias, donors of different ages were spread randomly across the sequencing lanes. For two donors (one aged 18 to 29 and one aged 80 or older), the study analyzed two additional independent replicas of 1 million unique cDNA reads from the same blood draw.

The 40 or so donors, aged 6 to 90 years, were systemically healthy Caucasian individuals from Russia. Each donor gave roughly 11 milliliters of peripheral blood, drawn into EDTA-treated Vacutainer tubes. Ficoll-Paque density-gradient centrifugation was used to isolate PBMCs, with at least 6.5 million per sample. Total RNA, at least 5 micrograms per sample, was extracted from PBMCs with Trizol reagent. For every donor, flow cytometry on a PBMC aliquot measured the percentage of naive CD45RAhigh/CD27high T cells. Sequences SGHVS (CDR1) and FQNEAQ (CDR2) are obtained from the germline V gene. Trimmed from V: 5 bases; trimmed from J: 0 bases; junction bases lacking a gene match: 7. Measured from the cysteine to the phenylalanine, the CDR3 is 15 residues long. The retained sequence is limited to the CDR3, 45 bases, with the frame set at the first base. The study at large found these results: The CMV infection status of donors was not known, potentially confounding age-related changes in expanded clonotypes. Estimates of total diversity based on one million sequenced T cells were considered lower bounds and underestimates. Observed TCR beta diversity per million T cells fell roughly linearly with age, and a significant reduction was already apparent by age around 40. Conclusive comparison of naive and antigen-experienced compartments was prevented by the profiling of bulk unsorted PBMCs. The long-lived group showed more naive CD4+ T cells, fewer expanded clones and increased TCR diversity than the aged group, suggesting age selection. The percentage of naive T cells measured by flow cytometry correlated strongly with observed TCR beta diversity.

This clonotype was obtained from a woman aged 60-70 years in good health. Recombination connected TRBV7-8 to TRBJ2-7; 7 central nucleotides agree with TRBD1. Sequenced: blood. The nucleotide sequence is TGTGCCAGCAGCCCCGACAGGGCCTACTCCTACGAGCAGTACTTC. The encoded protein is CASSPDRAYSYEQYF.